This T cell receptor beta chain was found in a study of OX40 agonist ivuxolimab in advanced cancers. Study overall: Antecedent anti-PD-1, anti-PD-L1 or anti-CTLA-4 therapy was permissible, with over 35% having received some.

TCRdb keeps only in-frame clones here, not all; method: immunoSEQ multiplex PCR. The table records some 15,000 clones, approximately 80% of them present only once. Study results and limitations: The investigators did not determine what antigen specificity the expanded peripheral T cells had. Certain nonresponders additionally had low normalized T-cell clonal expansion. Compared with CD4+, CD8+ T cells on average had more expanded clones.

About this clone: Its target is not known.

The sequence derives from an adult with an advanced solid tumor such as melanoma, head and neck, liver or kidney cancer. Sample: CD4+ or CD8+ T cells sorted from blood, taken in a trial of the OX40 agonist ivuxolimab.

Here the CDR3 reads CATSSGVRGTEAFF. CDR3 DNA sequence: TGTGCCACCAGCAGTGGGGTGAGAGGGACTGAAGCTTTCTTT. The V call is TRBV15, the J call TRBJ1-1; no definite D call. The CDR3 has 14 residues. With 3 bases removed from V and 5 bases from J, the gap between germline ends came to 13 bases. The germline V gene has CDR1 LNHNV and CDR2 YYDKDF (reference sequence).